These 26 T cell receptor beta chains originate from one sample sequenced in a study of T cells in Graves' hyperthyroidism and ophthalmopathy. Amplified TCR beta CDR3 regions came from RNA transcripts. The study used the HTBI primer set for a first-round RT-PCR of the TCR CDR3. TCRdb recomputed calls from the multiplex PCR reads with MiXCR, one row per CDR3 protein. The table lists fewer than 650,000 distinct CDR3 sequences, approximately 14% of them singletons. Source material: blood. The receptors derive from a woman aged 30 to 39 with Graves' hyperthyroidism that later progressed to Graves' ophthalmopathy.

This clonotype has ten or more counts. The chain carries TRBV7-3 and TRBJ1-2, with 7 bases lining up with TRBD1. This CDR3 has 16 amino acids. Unmatched junction bases numbered 11, after V lost 2 bases and J lost 5 bases. Germline lookup yields CDR1 SGHTA and CDR2 FQGTGA. CDR3 amino acids: CASSLHPGDRAYGYTF. The CDR3 coding sequence is TGTGCCAGCAGCTTACACCCCGGAGACAGGGCGTATGGCTACACCTTC. Using reference TRBV7-3 and TRBJ1-2 for the parts outside the CDR3, the full variable domain is GAGVSQTPSNKVTEKGKYVELRCDPISGHTALYWYRQSLGQGPEFLIYFQGTGAADDSGLPNDRFFAVRPEGSVSTLKIQRTERGDSAVYLCASSLHPGDRAYGYTFGSGTRLTVV.

This clonotype was seen many times. This rearrangement joins TRBV7-2 to TRBJ1-2, with D maybe TRBD1 (5 bases). Germline CDR1 SGHTA, CDR2 FQGNSA. The CDR3 runs to 13 residues. The germline V and J ends were trimmed by 7 bases and 1 base, with 10 bases remaining between them. Here the CDR3 reads CASTPGGNYGYTF. For the CDR3, the DNA is TGTGCCAGCACCCCCGGGGGTAACTATGGCTACACCTTC.

This clonotype was seen more than once but under ten times. The rearrangement joins TRBV7-9 to TRBJ1-4; D unclear. V was clipped by 4 bases and J by 0 bases, with 6 bases between them. Germline-derived CDR1 and CDR2 are SEHNR and FQNEAQ (reference sequence). The CDR3 is 14 residues long. The CDR3 nucleotides are TGTGCCAGCAGCTCCCCCACAACTAATGAAAAACTGTTTTTT. This encodes CASSSPTTNEKLFF.

This clonotype was counted a few times. This chain links TRBV19 with TRBJ2-3, with 12 bases identical to TRBD2. This CDR3 has 18 residues. J lost 4 bases, V lost 6 bases, and 14 bases had no gene match. Germline CDR1 reads LNHDA; CDR2 reads SQIVND (reference sequence). This CDR3 is CASSAGTSGPRGADTQYF. CDR3 nucleotides: TGTGCCAGTAGCGCCGGGACTAGCGGGCCCCGCGGGGCAGATACGCAGTATTTT.

This clonotype occurred many times. The chain recombines TRBV28 with TRBJ2-2; perhaps TRBD1 as D (6 bases). Germline V gene data show CDR1 as MDHEN and CDR2 as SYDVKM. This CDR3 has 16 amino acids. Trimming left V 7 bases short and J 1 base short, with 16 bases between. The CDR3 region has the DNA TGTGCCAGCACCTCACAGGGATCCGGGAACACCGGGGAGCTGTTTTTT. This sequence encodes CASTSQGSGNTGELFF.

This clonotype was found many times. V gene TRBV20-1 combines with J gene TRBJ1-1; maybe TRBD1 (6 bases). Trimming cost V 4 bases and J 1 base, with 16 bases left between them. CDR3 length equals 15 residues. Germline V gene lookup returns CDR1 DFQATT and CDR2 SNEGSKA (reference sequence). Here the CDR3 reads CSATPGAGANTEAFF. In nucleotides, the CDR3 is TGCAGTGCTACCCCCGGTGCAGGGGCGAACACTGAAGCTTTCTTT.

This clonotype was counted ten times or more. V usage is TRBV11-3 and J usage is TRBJ2-5; 7 nucleotides match TRBD1. CDR3 size: 15 residues. In germline, CDR1 is SGHNT, CDR2 YENEEA. The V segment lost 6 bases and the J segment 5 bases; nucleotides outside the gene matches: 12. The CDR3 protein is CASRGPTGVRETQYF. For the CDR3, the DNA is TGTGCCAGCAGGGGACCAACAGGGGTCCGGGAGACCCAGTACTTC.

This clonotype was recorded many times. The J gene is TRBJ1-2, the V gene TRBV4-1, with 7 bases lining up with TRBD1. J was trimmed by 8 bases and V by 6 bases; bases with no gene match: 6. From germline, CDR1 is MGHRA and CDR2 YSYEKL. The CDR3 loop spans 12 amino acids. The CDR3 loop is CASSRTGQGYTF. CDR3 sequence (DNA): TGCGCCAGCAGTCGGACAGGACAGGGCTACACCTTC.

This clonotype was observed once. The V call is TRBV12-3 or TRBV12-4, the J call TRBJ1-4; TRBD1 matches 8 bases. The CDR3 is made up of 16 amino acids. J gave up 7 bases and V 5 bases, and 12 bases lay outside the gene matches. CDR3 loop: CASSPPGQDIGEKLFF. The CDR3 bases are TGTGCCAGCAGTCCCCCGGGACAGGACATAGGTGAAAAACTGTTTTTT.

This clonotype was picked up many times. The chain uses TRBV20-1 and TRBJ1-4, with D unclear. Germline CDR1 and CDR2: DFQATT and SNEGSKA (reference sequence). The CDR3 is 15 amino acids. The V gene lost 5 bases and the J gene lost 2 bases, with 15 bases spanning the gap. The CDR3 loop is CSAQEREGTNEKLFF. CDR3 DNA sequence: TGCAGTGCTCAAGAACGGGAGGGCACTAATGAAAAACTGTTTTTT.

This chain joins TRBV28 and TRBJ2-1; D is unresolved. This CDR3 spans 18 amino acids. CDR1 and CDR2 (germline): MDHEN, SYDVKM. Trimming stripped 3 bases from V and 8 bases from J, with 26 bases between. In nucleotides, the CDR3 is TGTGCCAGCAGTTTCTCCGATGGCATAGTAATCCCAATATATGAGCAGTTCTTC. This codes for CASSFSDGIVIPIYEQFF.

Remarks on this clonotype: Relative to the germline gene, one junction end is altered; a read error may explain this. The chain carries TRBV18 and TRBJ1-3; D is perhaps TRBD1 (6 bases). The germline gives CDR1 KGHSH, CDR2 LQKENI. This CDR3 has 17 residues. Here the CDR3 DNA reads TGTGCCCGCTCAACTTCACAGGGACCGAGCTCTGGAAACACCATATATTTT. The encoded protein is CARSTSQGPSSGNTIYF. Full variable domain (outside the CDR3, taken from reference TRBV18 and TRBJ1-3): NAGVMQNPRHLVRRRGQEARLRCSPMKGHSHVYWYRQLPEEGLKFMVYLQKENIIDESGMPKERFSAEFPKEGPSILRIQQVVRGDSAAYFCARSTSQGPSSGNTIYFGEGSWLTVV.

The chain is built from TRBV6-1 and TRBJ1-3, with D unresolved. Between the trimmed V and J ends, which lost 4 bases and 4 bases, there was a span of 11 bases. The V gene's germline CDR1 is MNHNS and CDR2 SASEGT. CDR3 size: 14 residues. The DNA for the CDR3 is TGTGCCAGCAGTGCGCGGGTTGTGGGAAACACCATATATTTT. Its translation: CASSARVVGNTIYF.

This clonotype was seen a handful of times. The chain has TRBV20-1 and TRBJ2-1; 7 bases are a match to TRBD2. V lost 6 bases and J lost 7; bases outside the gene matches: 9. The CDR3 contains 13 residues. Germline V gene data show CDR1 as DFQATT and CDR2 as SNEGSKA (reference sequence). The CDR3 bases are TGCAGTGCAATCCGTGGGGGGGGGAATGAGCAGTTCTTC. Its protein is CSAIRGGGNEQFF.

Comments on this clonotype: The junction and the germline gene differ at one end; a read error may be behind it. The rearrangement links TRBV20-1 to TRBJ2-3; either TRBD1 or TRBD2 may fit D (6 bases each). This CDR3 is 16 amino acids long. The germline CDR1 and CDR2 sequences are DFQATT and SNEGSKA (reference sequence). The CDR3 sequence: CSAREGAGTATDTQYF. The DNA of the CDR3 is TGCAGTGCTAGAGAGGGGGCGGGAACGGCCACAGATACGCAATATTTT.

This clonotype showed up many times. This rearrangement joins TRBV11-1 to TRBJ2-2, with unresolved D. This CDR3 has 15 amino acids. The V end lost 4 bases, the J end lost 1 base, and 10 bases lay between the germline ends. Germline V gene sequence: CDR1 SGHAT, CDR2 FQDESV (reference sequence). Written as DNA, the CDR3 is TGTGCCAGCAGCTCTGGCAGCGTGAACACCGGGGAGCTGTTTTTT. Protein product: CASSSGSVNTGELFF.

The V gene is TRBV20-1, the J gene TRBJ2-7; D is possibly TRBD1 (6 bases). CDR1 and CDR2 (germline): DFQATT, SNEGSKA (reference sequence). The V end lost 0 bases, the J end lost 0 bases, and 12 bases lay between the germline ends. The CDR3 has 15 amino acids. CDR3 coding DNA: TGCAGTGCTAGAGATCAGGGGTCCGGCTCCTACGAGCAGTACTTC. Protein: CSARDQGSGSYEQYF.

In its sample, this clonotype was seen a few times. This chain links TRBV6-2 or TRBV6-3 with TRBJ2-1, with 7 positions matching TRBD2. The V and J ends lost 7 bases and 4 bases, in that order; junction bases with no gene match: 10. Germline CDR1 is MNHEY and CDR2 is SVGEGT. The CDR3 spans 15 residues. The CDR3 region has the DNA TGTGCCAGCACCCTTGGGGGAGCGGGGTACAATGAGCAGTTCTTC. This encodes CASTLGGAGYNEQFF.

The gene calls are TRBV20-1 and TRBJ2-7; 8 bases map to TRBD1. The V gene end was trimmed by 5 bases and the J gene end by 5 bases; junction bases not matched to a gene: 20. The germline V gene encodes CDR1 DFQATT and CDR2 SNEGSKA (reference sequence). CDR3 length: 17 residues. The CDR3 here is CSASDRGRASLVDEQYF. CDR3 in DNA: TGCAGTGCTTCAGACAGGGGTAGGGCTAGTCTCGTCGACGAGCAGTACTTC.

J is TRBJ2-1 and V is TRBV11-2, with a tentative D call TRBD1 (6 bases). The CDR3 runs to 15 residues. CDR1 is SGHAT, CDR2 FQNNGV, per germline. The V and J ends lost 4 bases and 3 bases respectively, with 13 bases between them. The CDR3 is CASSSLGGLYNEQFF. Here the CDR3 DNA reads TGTGCCAGCAGCTCCCTAGGGGGTCTCTACAATGAGCAGTTCTTC.

This clonotype was seen at least ten times. This sequence joins TRBV20-1 and TRBJ1-5; D ambiguous. The CDR3 sequence is 14 residues long. The germline gives CDR1 DFQATT, CDR2 SNEGSKA (reference sequence). Trimming took off 6 bases at V and 0 bases at J, with 12 bases between the two ends. This chain's CDR3 is CSAIDTYSNQPQHF. For the CDR3, the DNA is TGCAGTGCCATTGACACATATAGCAATCAGCCCCAGCATTTT.

This clonotype was seen repeatedly, ten times or more. V is TRBV7-2 and J is TRBJ2-7, with a weak D call TRBD1 (6 bases). Germline lookup yields CDR1 SGHTA and CDR2 FQGNSA. The germline V and J ends were trimmed by 8 bases and 6 bases, with 17 bases remaining between them. This CDR3 is 13 amino acids long. CDR3 bases: TGTGCCAGCCGGAGAACAGGGCTCGCCGAGCAGTACTTC. Translated: CASRRTGLAEQYF. Based on the CDR3 plus reference TRBV7-2 and TRBJ2-7, the full variable domain is GAGVSQSPSNKVTEKGKDVELRCDPISGHTALYWYRQSLGQGLEFLIYFQGNSAPDKSGLPSDRFSAERTGGSVSTLTIQRTQQEDSAVYLCASRRTGLAEQYFGPGTRLTVT.

This clonotype was counted ten times or more. The genes are TRBV3-1 and TRBJ1-3; 9 bases match TRBD1. CDR1 is LGHDT, CDR2 YNNKEL, per germline (reference sequence). This CDR3 is 17 amino acids long. V dropped 4 bases and J dropped 0; count of bases not matched to a gene: 7. The CDR3 DNA follows: TGTGCCAGCAGCCGGAGGACAGGGGCTCTCTCTGGAAACACCATATATTTT. Amino acid sequence: CASSRRTGALSGNTIYF.

This clonotype appeared many times. The V call is TRBV28, the J call TRBJ2-7; the D is unclear. The germline CDR1 and CDR2 sequences are MDHEN and SYDVKM. This CDR3 region has 12 residues. The V end lost 4 bases, the J end lost 6 bases, and 10 bases lay between the germline ends. The CDR3 DNA reads TGTGCCAGCAGTTCCCCCCTAAGCGAGCAGTACTTC. It is translated as CASSSPLSEQYF.

A remark on this clonotype: A read error may explain this, as a much larger clone is one base away. The chain combines TRBV6-2 or TRBV6-3 with TRBJ1-3; D gene ambiguous. Germline CDR1 MNHEY, CDR2 SVGEGT. The CDR3 runs 14 residues. In DNA form, the CDR3 reads TGTGCCAGCAGTTACACGGGATCTGGAAACACCATGTATTTT. Translating it yields CASSYTGSGNTMYF.

This clonotype was seen many times. V gene TRBV28 combines with J gene TRBJ1-2, with 9 bases identical to TRBD1. V lost 4 bases, J lost 0 bases, and 3 bases stayed unmatched. CDR3 length equals 15 residues. CDR1 and CDR2 (germline): MDHEN, SYDVKM. The CDR3: CASSYTGGSNYGYTF. CDR3 nucleotides: TGTGCCAGCAGTTACACAGGGGGCTCTAACTATGGCTACACCTTC.